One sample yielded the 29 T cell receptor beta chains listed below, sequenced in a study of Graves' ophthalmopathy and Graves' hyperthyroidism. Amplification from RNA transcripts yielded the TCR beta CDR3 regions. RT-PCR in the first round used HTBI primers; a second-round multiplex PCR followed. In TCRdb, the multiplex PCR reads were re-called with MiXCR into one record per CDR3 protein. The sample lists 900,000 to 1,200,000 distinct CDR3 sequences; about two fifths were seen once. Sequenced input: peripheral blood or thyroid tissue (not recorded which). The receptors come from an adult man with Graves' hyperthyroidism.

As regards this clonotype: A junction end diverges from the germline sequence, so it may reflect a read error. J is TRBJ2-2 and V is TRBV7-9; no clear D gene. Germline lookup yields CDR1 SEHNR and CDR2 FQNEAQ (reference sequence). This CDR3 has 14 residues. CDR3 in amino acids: CASSLADVTGELFF. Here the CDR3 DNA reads TGCGCCAGCAGCTTGGCGGATGTAACCGGGGAGCTGTTTTTT.

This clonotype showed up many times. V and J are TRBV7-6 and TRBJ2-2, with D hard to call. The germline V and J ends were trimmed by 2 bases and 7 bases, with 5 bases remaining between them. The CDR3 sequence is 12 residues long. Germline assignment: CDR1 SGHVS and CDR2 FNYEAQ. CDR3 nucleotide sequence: TGTGCCAGCAGCTTATGGGACGGGGAGCTGTTTTTT. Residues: CASSLWDGELFF. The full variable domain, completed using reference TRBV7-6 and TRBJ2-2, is GAGVSQSPRYKVTKRGQDVALRCDPISGHVSLYWYRQALGQGPEFLTYFNYEAQQDKSGLPNDRFSAERPEGSISTLTIQRTEQRDSAMYRCASSLWDGELFFGEGSRLTVL.

CDR3 bases: TGTGCCATCAGCGCTCCCGGGACAGGGGGCGCGAAGACCCAGTACTTC. Translated, it gives CAISAPGTGGAKTQYF. This rearrangement joins TRBV10-3 to TRBJ2-5, with 12 positions matching TRBD1. The CDR3 extends over 16 amino acids. Germline CDR1 ENHRY, CDR2 SYGVKD. The junction had 11 bases not matched to a gene; V was cut back by 6 bases and J by 6 bases.

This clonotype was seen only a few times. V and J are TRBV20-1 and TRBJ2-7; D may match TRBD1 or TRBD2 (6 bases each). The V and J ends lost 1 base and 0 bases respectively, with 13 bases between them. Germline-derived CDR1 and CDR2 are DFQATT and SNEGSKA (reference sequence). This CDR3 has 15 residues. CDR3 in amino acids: CSARVFGGLSYEQYF. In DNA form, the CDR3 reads TGCAGTGCTAGAGTCTTTGGGGGGCTCTCCTACGAGCAGTACTTC.

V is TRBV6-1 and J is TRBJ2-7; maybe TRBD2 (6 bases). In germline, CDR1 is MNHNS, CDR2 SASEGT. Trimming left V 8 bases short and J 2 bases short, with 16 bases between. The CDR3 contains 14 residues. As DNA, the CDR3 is TGTGCCAGCGTGGCGGGGAAAGGACCCTACGAGCAGTACTTC. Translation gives CASVAGKGPYEQYF.

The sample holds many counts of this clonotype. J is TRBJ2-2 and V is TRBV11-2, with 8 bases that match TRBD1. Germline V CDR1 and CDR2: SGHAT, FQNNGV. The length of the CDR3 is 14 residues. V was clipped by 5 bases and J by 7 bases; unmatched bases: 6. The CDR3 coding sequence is TGTGCCAGCAGCGCCCAGGGGGCGGTCGGGGAGCTGTTTTTT. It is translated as CASSAQGAVGELFF.

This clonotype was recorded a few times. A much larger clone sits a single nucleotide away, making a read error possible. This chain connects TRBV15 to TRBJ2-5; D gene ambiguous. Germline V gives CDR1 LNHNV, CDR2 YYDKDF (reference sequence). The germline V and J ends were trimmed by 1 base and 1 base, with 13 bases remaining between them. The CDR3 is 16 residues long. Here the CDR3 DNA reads TGTGCCACCAGCAGAGCAGCCTGGATAGGCCAAGAGACCCAGTACTTC. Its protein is CATSRAAWIGQETQYF.

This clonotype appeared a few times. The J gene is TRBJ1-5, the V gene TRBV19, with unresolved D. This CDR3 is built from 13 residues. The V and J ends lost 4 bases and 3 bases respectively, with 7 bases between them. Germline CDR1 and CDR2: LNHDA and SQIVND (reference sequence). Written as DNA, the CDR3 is TGTGCCAGTAGTACCACAGACAATCAGCCCCAGCATTTT. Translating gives CASSTTDNQPQHF.

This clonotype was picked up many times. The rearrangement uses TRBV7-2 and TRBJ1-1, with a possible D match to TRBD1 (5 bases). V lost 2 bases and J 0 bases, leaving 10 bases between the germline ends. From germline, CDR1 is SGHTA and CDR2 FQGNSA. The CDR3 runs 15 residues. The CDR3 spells CASSLTRVVNTEAFF. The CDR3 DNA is TGTGCCAGCAGCTTAACCAGGGTAGTGAACACTGAAGCTTTCTTT.

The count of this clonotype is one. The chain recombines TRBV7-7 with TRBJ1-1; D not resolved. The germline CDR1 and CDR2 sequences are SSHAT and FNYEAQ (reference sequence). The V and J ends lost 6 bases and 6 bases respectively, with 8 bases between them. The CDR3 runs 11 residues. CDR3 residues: CASSEVAEAFF. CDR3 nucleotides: TGTGCCAGCAGTGAAGTAGCTGAAGCTTTCTTT.

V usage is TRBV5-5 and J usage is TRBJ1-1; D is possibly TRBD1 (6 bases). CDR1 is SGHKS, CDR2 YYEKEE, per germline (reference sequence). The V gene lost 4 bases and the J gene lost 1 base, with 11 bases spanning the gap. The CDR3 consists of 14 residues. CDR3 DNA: TGTGCCAGCAGCGGAGGGGGTAGGAACACTGAAGCTTTCTTT. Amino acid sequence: CASSGGGRNTEAFF. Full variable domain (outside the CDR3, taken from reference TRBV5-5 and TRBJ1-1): DAGVTQSPTHLIKTRGQQVTLRCSPISGHKSVSWYQQVLGQGPQFIFQYYEKEERGRGNFPDRFSARQFPNYSSELNVNALLLGDSALYLCASSGGGRNTEAFFGQGTRLTVV.

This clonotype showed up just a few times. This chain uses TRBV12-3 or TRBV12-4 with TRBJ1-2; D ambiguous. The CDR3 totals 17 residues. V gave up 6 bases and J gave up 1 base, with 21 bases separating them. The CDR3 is CASSKSAVRTSNYGYTF. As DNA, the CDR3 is TGTGCCAGCAGCAAGTCGGCAGTACGGACTAGTAACTATGGCTACACCTTC.

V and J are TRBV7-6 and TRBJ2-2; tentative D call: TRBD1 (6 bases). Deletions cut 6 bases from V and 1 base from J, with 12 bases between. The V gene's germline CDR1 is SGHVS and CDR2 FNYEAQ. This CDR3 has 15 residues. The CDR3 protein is CASRSVRGNTGELFF. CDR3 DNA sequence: TGTGCCAGCAGGTCCGTCAGGGGGAACACCGGGGAGCTGTTTTTT.

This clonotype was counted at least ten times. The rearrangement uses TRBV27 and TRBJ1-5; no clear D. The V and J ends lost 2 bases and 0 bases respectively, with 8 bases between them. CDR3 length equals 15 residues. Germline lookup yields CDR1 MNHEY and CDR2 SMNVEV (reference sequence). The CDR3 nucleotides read TGTGCCAGCAGTTTAGGGCTTTATAGCAATCAGCCCCAGCATTTT. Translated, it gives CASSLGLYSNQPQHF.

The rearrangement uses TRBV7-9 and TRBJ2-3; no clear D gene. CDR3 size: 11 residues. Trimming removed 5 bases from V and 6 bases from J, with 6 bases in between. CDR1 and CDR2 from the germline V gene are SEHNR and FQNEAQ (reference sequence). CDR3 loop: CASSPADTQYF. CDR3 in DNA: TGTGCCAGCAGCCCCGCTGATACGCAGTATTTT.

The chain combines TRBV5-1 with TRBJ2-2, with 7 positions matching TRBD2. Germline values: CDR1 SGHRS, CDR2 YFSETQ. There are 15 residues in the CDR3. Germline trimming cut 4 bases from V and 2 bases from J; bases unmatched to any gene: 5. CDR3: CASSNGTTNTGELFF. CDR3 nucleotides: TGCGCCAGCAGCAACGGGACTACAAACACCGGGGAGCTGTTTTTT.

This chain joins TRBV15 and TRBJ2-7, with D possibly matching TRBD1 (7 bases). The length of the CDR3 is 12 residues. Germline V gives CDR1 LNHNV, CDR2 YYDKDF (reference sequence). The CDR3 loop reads CAGPGGTYEQYF. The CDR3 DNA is TGTGCTGGACCAGGGGGGACCTACGAGCAGTACTTC.

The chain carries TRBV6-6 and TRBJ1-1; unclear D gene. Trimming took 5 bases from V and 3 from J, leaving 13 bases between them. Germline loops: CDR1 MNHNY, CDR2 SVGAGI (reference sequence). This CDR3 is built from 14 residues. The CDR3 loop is CASSLRPGDTEAFF. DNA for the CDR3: TGTGCCAGCAGTCTACGCCCTGGGGACACTGAAGCTTTCTTT.

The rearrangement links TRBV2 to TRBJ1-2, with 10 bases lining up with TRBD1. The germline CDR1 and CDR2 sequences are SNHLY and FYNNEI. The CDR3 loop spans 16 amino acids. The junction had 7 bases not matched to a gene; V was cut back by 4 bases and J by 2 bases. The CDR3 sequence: CASSAPGQGTNYGYTF. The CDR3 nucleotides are TGTGCCAGCAGTGCGCCGGGACAGGGGACGAACTATGGCTACACCTTC. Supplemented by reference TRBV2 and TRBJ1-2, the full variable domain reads EPEVTQTPSHQVTQMGQEVILRCVPISNHLYFYWYRQILGQKVEFLVSFYNNEISEKSEIFDDQFSVERPDGSNFTLKIRSTKLEDSAMYFCASSAPGQGTNYGYTFGSGTRLTVV.

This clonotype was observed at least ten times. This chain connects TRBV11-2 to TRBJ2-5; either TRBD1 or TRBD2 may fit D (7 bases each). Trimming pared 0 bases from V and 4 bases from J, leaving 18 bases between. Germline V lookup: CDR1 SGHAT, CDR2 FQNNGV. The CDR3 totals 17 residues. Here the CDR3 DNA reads TGTGCCAGCAGCTTAGAATTGGGGGGGACAGCGAGAGAGACCCAGTACTTC. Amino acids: CASSLELGGTARETQYF.

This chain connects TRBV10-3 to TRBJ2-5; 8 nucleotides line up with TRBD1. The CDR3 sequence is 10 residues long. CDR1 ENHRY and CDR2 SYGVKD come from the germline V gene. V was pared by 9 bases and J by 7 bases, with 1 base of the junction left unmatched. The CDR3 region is CAMGTGTQYF. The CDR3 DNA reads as TGTGCCATGGGGACAGGGACCCAGTACTTC.

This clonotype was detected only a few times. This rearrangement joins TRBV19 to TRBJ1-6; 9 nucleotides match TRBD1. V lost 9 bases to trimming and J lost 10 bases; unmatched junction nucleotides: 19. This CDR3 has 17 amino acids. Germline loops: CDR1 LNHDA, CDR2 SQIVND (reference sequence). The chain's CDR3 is CARLVRTGAPLRSPLHF. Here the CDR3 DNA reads TGTGCCAGACTGGTCCGGACAGGGGCCCCCCTTCGATCACCCCTCCACTTT.

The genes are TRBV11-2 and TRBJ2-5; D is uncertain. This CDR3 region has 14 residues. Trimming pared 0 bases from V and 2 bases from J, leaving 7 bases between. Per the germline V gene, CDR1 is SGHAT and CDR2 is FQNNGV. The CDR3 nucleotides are TGTGCCAGCAGCTTAGAGCCAGCACAAGAGACCCAGTACTTC. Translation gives CASSLEPAQETQYF. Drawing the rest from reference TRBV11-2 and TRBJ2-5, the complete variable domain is EAGVAQSPRYKIIEKRQSVAFWCNPISGHATLYWYQQILGQGPKLLIQFQNNGVVDDSQLPKDRFSAERLKGVDSTLKIQPAKLEDSAVYLCASSLEPAQETQYFGPGTRLLVL.

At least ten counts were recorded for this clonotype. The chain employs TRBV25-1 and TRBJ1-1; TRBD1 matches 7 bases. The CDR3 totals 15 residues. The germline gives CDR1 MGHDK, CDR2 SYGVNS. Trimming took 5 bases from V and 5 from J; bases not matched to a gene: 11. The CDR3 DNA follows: TGTGCCAGCAGTCCCCTTCGAGGGGGCCGTACTGAAGCTTTCTTT. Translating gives CASSPLRGGRTEAFF. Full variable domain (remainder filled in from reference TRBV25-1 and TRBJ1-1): EADIYQTPRYLVIGTGKKITLECSQTMGHDKMYWYQQDPGMELHLIHYSYGVNSTEKGDLSSESTVSRIRTEHFPLTLESARPSHTSQYLCASSPLRGGRTEAFFGQGTRLTVV.

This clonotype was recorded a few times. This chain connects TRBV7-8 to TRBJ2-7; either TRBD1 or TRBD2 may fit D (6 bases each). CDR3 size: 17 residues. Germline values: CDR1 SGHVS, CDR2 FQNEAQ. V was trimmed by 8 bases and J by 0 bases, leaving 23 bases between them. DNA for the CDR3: TGTGCCAGCTCACCCCCCGGGGGCAGGGACTTCTCCTACGAGCAGTACTTC. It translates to CASSPPGGRDFSYEQYF.

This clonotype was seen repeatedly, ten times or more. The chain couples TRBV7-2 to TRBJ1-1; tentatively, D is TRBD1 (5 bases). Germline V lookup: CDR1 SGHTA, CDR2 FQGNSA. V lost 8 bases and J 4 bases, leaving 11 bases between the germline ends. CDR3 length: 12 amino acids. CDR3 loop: CASGRAGTEAFF. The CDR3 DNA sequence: TGTGCCAGCGGCAGGGCTGGCACTGAAGCTTTCTTT.

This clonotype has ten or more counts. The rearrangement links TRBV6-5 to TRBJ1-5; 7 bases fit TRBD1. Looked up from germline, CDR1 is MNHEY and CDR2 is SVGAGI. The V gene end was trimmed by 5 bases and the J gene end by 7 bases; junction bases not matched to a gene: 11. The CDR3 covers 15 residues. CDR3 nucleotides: TGTGCCAGCAGTGTAACAGGGGAGGGTGAGCAGCCCCAGCATTTT. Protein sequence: CASSVTGEGEQPQHF.

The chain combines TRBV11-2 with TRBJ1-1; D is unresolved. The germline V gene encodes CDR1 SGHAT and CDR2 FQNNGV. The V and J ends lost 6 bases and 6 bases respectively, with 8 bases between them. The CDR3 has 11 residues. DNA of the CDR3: TGTGCCAGCAGTGAGGGATCTGAAGCTTTCTTT. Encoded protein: CASSEGSEAFF. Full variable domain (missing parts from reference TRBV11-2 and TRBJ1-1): EAGVAQSPRYKIIEKRQSVAFWCNPISGHATLYWYQQILGQGPKLLIQFQNNGVVDDSQLPKDRFSAERLKGVDSTLKIQPAKLEDSAVYLCASSEGSEAFFGQGTRLTVV.

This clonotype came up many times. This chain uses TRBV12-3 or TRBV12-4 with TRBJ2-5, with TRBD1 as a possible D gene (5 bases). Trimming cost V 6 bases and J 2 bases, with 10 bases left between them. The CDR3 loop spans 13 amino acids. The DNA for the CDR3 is TGTGCCAGCAGCAGACAGAGGCAAGAGACCCAGTACTTC. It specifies CASSRQRQETQYF.